This T cell receptor beta chain is drawn from a study of beta chain features in type 1 diabetes. Study-wide results and limits: Within the patient group, naive, central memory and Treg TCRB repertoires appeared more similar to each other than within healthy donors. Resolution of whether HLA type affects TCRB rearrangement was not achieved here.

The isolated RNA, all of it, was reverse transcribed, so expressed TCRB transcripts were what got sequenced. The repertoire was sequenced with immunoSEQ multiplex PCR; TCRdb's copy has only in-frame clones and lacks some. The sample holds 500,000 to 700,000 clones, 15% to 19% seen once. This clone came up a few times. Its target is not known. The CDR3 is made up of 15 amino acids. Trimming took 5 bases from V and 1 from J; bases not matched to a gene: 5. Germline CDR1 reads SQVTM; CDR2 reads ANQGSEA. The sample consisted of naive CD4+ T cells from blood. The chain recombines TRBV29-1 with TRBJ2-2; TRBD1 matches 9 bases. This receptor was obtained from a man aged 18-30 years in good health. CDR3 nucleotide sequence: TGCAGCGTTAGGGGACAGGGCTGGAACACCGGGGAGCTGTTTTTT. This encodes CSVRGQGWNTGELFF.